This T cell receptor beta chain originates from a study of beta chain features in type 1 diabetes (dated by TCRdb to about 2018). About the study as a whole: No differences in mean age, gender distribution, total cell number or subset yield were found between patients and healthy donors. A total of approximately 100,000,000 sorted cells were examined across all samples, and the number of cells per subset was strongly correlated with RNA yield. Regulatory and stem cell-like memory subsets were obtained from only 8 patients and roughly 8 healthy donors, while naive and central memory subsets were obtained from all 30 or so donors. The study compared the TCRB repertoires of sorted circulating CD4+ T cell subsets in recently diagnosed type 1 diabetes patients with those in matched healthy donors. The paper's findings and limits, for the study overall: Only small numbers of individuals were included in the HLA sub-analyses, which left unresolved whether HLA type had any influence on TCRB rearrangement. Naive, central memory and regulatory TCRB repertoires appeared more similar among patients than among healthy donors. Type 1 diabetes patients showed a moderate but significant shortening of TCRB CDR3 length in all four CD4+ subsets. Sequencing cDNA rather than genomic DNA could over-represent highly expressing activated cells, although activation and CD3 levels did not differ between groups. At VDJ recombination sites, type 1 diabetes patients had fewer insertions and more deleted nucleotides, which implies abnormalities in thymic rearrangement. PCR might favor shorter templates, but patient and control samples were amplified and corrected together, so any skew would affect both groups equally.

Each donor gave one peripheral blood draw, roughly 120 mL on average, collected into heparinised tubes. A BD FACSAria II and a panel including CD45RO, CCR7, CD25, CD127, CD95 and CD27 were used to sort naive, central memory, regulatory and stem cell-like memory CD4+ T cells. All sorted populations exceeded 95% purity. PBMCs were separated immediately by Lymphoprep density gradient centrifugation and were stained directly, without being cultured. So that batch effects would be minimized, each experiment stained and sorted samples in pairs, pairing one healthy donor with one patient. The entire amount of isolated RNA was reverse transcribed using the High Capacity cDNA Reverse Transcription Kit, so the sequenced TCRB transcripts were expressed ones. Deep immunoSEQ sequencing was performed on naive, central memory and regulatory T cell samples, with an average of roughly 3.5 million total reads per sample. Sorted cells were lysed in RLT buffer and RNA was extracted with DNase-treated RNeasy Micro or Mini kits, depending on cell number. Each cell subset was processed separately to prevent cross-contamination, with patient and healthy donor samples processed together. Using the immunoSEQ multiplex PCR, TCRB sequences were amplified from cDNA into 87-bp fragments spanning the CDR3 region. Amplicons were sequenced on the Illumina HiSeq platform. Per the source publication's procedure: Synthetic template baselines were used to correct PCR bias computationally, reads within Hamming distance 2 were collapsed, and singletons that could not be merged were discarded. Reads were aligned against IMGT to assign V, D and J genes, CDR3 length and insertions or deletions at six rearrangement sites. Within each subset, clonotype counts were normalized to sorted cell number, after which true diversity and Gini coefficients were computed with the tcR R package. The overlap coefficient, calculated on TCRB nucleotide sequences, was used to quantify repertoire sharing. Out-of-frame TCRB sequences from naive cells were analyzed as a proxy for the pre-selection repertoire. TCRdb provides this immuneACCESS table in a form limited to in-frame rearrangements. Some clones are lacking; in checked studies, under half of them reflect an unresolved V gene, and why the rest are absent is not known. The V and J calls and clone size are taken from that table; D and trimming were inferred from the DNA. The sample data list about 260,000 clones, and under 70% of these were observed just once. The ten most abundant clones make up around 0.05% of the sample.

In the case of this clone: The antigen this receptor binds is unknown. No clone much larger than this one lies a single base away; base qualities are absent.

Inclusive of the bounding cysteine and phenylalanine, the CDR3 is 13 residues long. Here the CDR3 DNA is all that survives: 39 bases in frame from base 1. After removal of 6 bases from V and 9 bases from J, the junction retains 9 bases not matched to a gene. For CDR1 and CDR2, the germline V gene lists SQVTM and ANQGSEA. The chain uses TRBV29-1 and TRBJ2-1; 9 nucleotides in the junction match TRBD2. This sequence was found in a young man in good health. Input material: naive CD4+ T cells from blood. Taken with the paper, the label for cell subset or site translates to: true naive CD4+ T cells. The CDR3 reads as follows: CSVVGLAPGEQFF. The nucleotide sequence is given as TGCAGCGTCGTGGGACTAGCACCGGGTGAGCAGTTCTTC.